These 16 T cell receptor beta chains originate from one sample sequenced in a study of blood T cell repertoires in COVID-19. Generated by immunoSEQ multiplex PCR, the TCRdb table keeps only in-frame clones and is missing some. The sample yields around 62,000 clones, 88% seen once. Sequencing was carried out using PBMCs or T cells enriched from blood (not recorded which). The receptors stem from a woman aged 40 to 50 who had recovered from COVID-19.

This clone came up once. The genes are TRBV11-2 and TRBJ1-2; weak D call: TRBD1 (5 bases). Trimming cost V 4 bases and J 4 bases, with 13 bases left between them. Germline CDR1 and CDR2: SGHAT and FQNNGV. The CDR3 totals 14 residues. CDR3 sequence: CASSWGGDGYGYTF. The DNA for the CDR3 is TGTGCCAGCAGCTGGGGAGGGGATGGCTATGGCTACACCTTC.

The genes are TRBV6-5 and TRBJ1-2; D may be TRBD1 (6 bases). Germline loops: CDR1 MNHEY, CDR2 SVGAGI. V was shortened by 4 bases and J by 4 bases, with 19 bases between the two germline ends. The length of the CDR3 is 16 residues. In nucleotides, the CDR3 is TGTGCCAGCAGTTCCCCCCGTCGGGGGGCGGCCTATGGCTACACCTTC. Translation gives CASSSPRRGAAYGYTF.

J is TRBJ2-7 and V is TRBV19; the match to TRBD2 covers 9 bases. Germline assignment: CDR1 LNHDA and CDR2 SQIVND (reference sequence). The CDR3 covers 16 residues. Trimming took 6 bases from V and 7 from J; bases not matched to a gene: 16. The CDR3 spells CASSLLSSGTYIEQYF. In nucleotides, the CDR3 is TGTGCCAGTAGCCTCCTCTCTAGCGGGACCTATATAGAGCAGTACTTC.

V usage is TRBV9 and J usage is TRBJ1-4; a possible D gene is TRBD1 (5 bases). Looked up from germline, CDR1 is SGDLS and CDR2 is YYNGEE. V shed 3 bases and J shed 4 bases, with 10 bases lying between them. The CDR3 has 14 residues. This chain's CDR3 is CASSEGRYNEKLFF. The CDR3, as DNA: TGTGCCAGCAGCGAGGGGCGGTATAATGAAAAACTGTTTTTT.

The genes are TRBV7-3 and TRBJ1-4; TRBD1 matches 7 bases. Germline values: CDR1 SGHTA, CDR2 FQGTGA. The CDR3 extends over 17 amino acids. V trimming: 4 bases; J trimming: 5 bases; junction bases outside the gene matches: 13. Here the CDR3 DNA reads TGTGCCAGCAGCTCCAAACCCCAGGACAGGATAAATGAAAAACTGTTTTTT. Its protein is CASSSKPQDRINEKLFF. The variable domain in full, completed from reference TRBV7-3 and TRBJ1-4, reads GAGVSQTPSNKVTEKGKYVELRCDPISGHTALYWYRQSLGQGPEFLIYFQGTGAADDSGLPNDRFFAVRPEGSVSTLKIQRTERGDSAVYLCASSSKPQDRINEKLFFGSGTQLSVL.

J is TRBJ2-5 and V is TRBV5-1, with 8 bases matching TRBD1. CDR3 length equals 16 residues. CDR1 is SGHRS and CDR2 is YFSETQ in the germline V gene. Trimming removed 2 bases from V and 5 bases from J; junction bases left unmatched: 11. The CDR3 coding sequence is TGCGCCAGCAGCTTCACCCTCCGGACAGGGAGCGAGACCCAGTACTTC. Protein product: CASSFTLRTGSETQYF.

The V call is TRBV6-5, the J call TRBJ1-3, with D uncertain. Deletions cut 6 bases from V and 4 bases from J, with 13 bases between. Germline CDR1 MNHEY, CDR2 SVGAGI. The CDR3 spans 14 residues. Here the CDR3 reads CASRSTRIGNTIYF. The CDR3 coding sequence is TGTGCCAGCAGATCGACACGAATCGGAAACACCATATATTTT.

This sequence joins TRBV7-9 and TRBJ1-4; weak D call: TRBD1 (5 bases). Trimming pared 0 bases from V and 1 base from J, leaving 9 bases between. Germline values: CDR1 SEHNR, CDR2 FQNEAQ (reference sequence). The CDR3 extends over 16 amino acids. The CDR3 nucleotides read TGTGCCAGCAGCTTAGCCTTCAGGGAAACTAATGAAAAACTGTTTTTT. Its translation is CASSLAFRETNEKLFF.

This sequence joins TRBV25-1 and TRBJ2-5; tentatively, D is TRBD1 (6 bases). CDR3 size: 12 residues. Trimming pared 6 bases from V and 5 bases from J, leaving 10 bases between. From germline, CDR1 is MGHDK and CDR2 SYGVNS. CDR3 sequence reads: CASRQGLETQYF. Here the CDR3 DNA reads TGTGCCAGCAGACAGGGTCTCGAGACCCAGTACTTC.

The rearrangement uses TRBV4-1 and TRBJ2-5, with a tentative D call TRBD1 (5 bases). The CDR3 length is 16 residues. V gave up 5 bases and J gave up 1 base, with 17 bases separating them. Germline CDR1 is MGHRA and CDR2 is YSYEKL. DNA for the CDR3: TGCGCCAGCAGCATTAGCCCTAGACAGAGCCAAGAGACCCAGTACTTC. This translates into CASSISPRQSQETQYF.

Only a few counts were recorded for this clone. The chain is built from TRBV4-1 and TRBJ1-1, with D hard to call. The CDR3 spans 13 residues. Trimming left V 2 bases short and J 7 bases short, with 11 bases between. Germline CDR1 reads MGHRA; CDR2 reads YSYEKL. CDR3 protein: CASSQTGSHEAFF. CDR3 sequence (DNA): TGCGCCAGCAGCCAAACCGGGTCCCATGAAGCTTTCTTT.

This chain links TRBV5-1 with TRBJ2-3; possibly TRBD2 for D (6 bases). CDR1 and CDR2 (germline): SGHRS, YFSETQ. V gave up 4 bases and J gave up 1 base, with 10 bases separating them. This CDR3 has 14 residues. This chain's CDR3 is CASSEGTRTDTQYF. For the CDR3, the DNA is TGCGCCAGCAGCGAAGGGACTCGCACAGATACGCAGTATTTT.

The chain recombines TRBV19 with TRBJ2-7; 7 positions match TRBD1. Germline V lookup: CDR1 LNHDA, CDR2 SQIVND (reference sequence). V shed 5 bases and J 2 bases; nucleotides not matched to a gene: 6. The CDR3 runs to 14 residues. As DNA, the CDR3 is TGTGCCAGTAGTTCACCACAGGGGACCTACGAGCAGTACTTC. This sequence encodes CASSSPQGTYEQYF.

This clone was observed a single time. DNA for the CDR3: TGTGCCAGCAGGGACGACAGTGAAGGCTACACCTTC. This sequence encodes CASRDDSEGYTF. This rearrangement joins TRBV2 to TRBJ1-2; weak D call: TRBD1 (5 bases). V lost 6 bases and J lost 8, with 13 bases in between. The CDR3 covers 12 residues. Germline lookup yields CDR1 SNHLY and CDR2 FYNNEI.

V is TRBV3-1 (or the pseudogene TRBV3-2) and J is TRBJ2-2, with no clear D. The CDR3 is 14 amino acids. Trimming pared 1 base from V and 5 bases from J, leaving 8 bases between. The germline V gene encodes CDR1 LGHDT and CDR2 YNNKEL (reference sequence). CDR3 amino acids: CASSQVGVTGELFF. CDR3 nucleotides: TGTGCCAGCAGCCAAGTTGGAGTTACCGGGGAGCTGTTTTTT.

V usage is TRBV19 and J usage is TRBJ2-5, with 7 positions matching TRBD1. This CDR3 spans 14 amino acids. From germline, CDR1 is LNHDA and CDR2 SQIVND (reference sequence). V dropped 5 bases and J dropped 4; count of bases not matched to a gene: 7. In nucleotides, the CDR3 is TGTGCCAGTAGTCTGACAGGGAAATTAGAGACCCAGTACTTC. Amino acid sequence: CASSLTGKLETQYF.